Included here is one TCR beta chain sequence, with context. Its target is unknown. These data originate in a study of PD-1 blockade in classical Hodgkin lymphoma. All patients experienced relapse after autologous stem cell transplantation, and brentuximab vedotin exposure was variable. Germline V gives CDR1 MGHRA, CDR2 YSYEKL. The length of the CDR3 is 16 residues. The J segment lost 0 bases and the V segment lost 5 bases, leaving 9 bases of the junction unmatched. Sequencing used immunoSEQ multiplex PCR; TCRdb keeps in-frame clones, though not all of them. There are 40,000 to 45,000 clones in the sample; around four fifths occur only once, and over 10% lies in the top ten. Study-wide results and limits: Baseline TCR diversity was reportedly lower in newly diagnosed patients than in healthy donors. It was reported as lower still in relapsed/refractory patients.

This receptor was taken from a human donor with classical Hodgkin lymphoma. This chain uses TRBV4-1 with TRBJ1-2, with 7 bases lining up with TRBD1. The starting material was peripheral blood mononuclear cells (PBMCs), obtained at baseline. The CDR3 loop reads CASSSYRDSSNYGYTF. The CDR3 bases are TGCGCCAGCAGCTCGTATCGGGACAGTTCTAACTATGGCTACACCTTC.